The 25 T cell receptor beta chains below come from one sample, sequenced in a study of low-dose radiotherapy and immunotherapy resistance in tumors. Regarding time point: before trial treatment. Alpha and beta chains were covered, as first-strand cDNA relied on TRAV- and TRBV-specific primers. It was with a constant-region primer and a V-primer adapter that TCRs were amplified over approximately 20 PCR cycles. TCRdb re-called the reads with MiXCR, one entry per CDR3 protein. Among about 64,000 distinct CDR3 sequences, about 26% were seen once, and the ten largest hold 6% to 7%. The sequences come from PBMCs, collected before treatment. Receptors were obtained from a male donor with rectosigmoid adenocarcinoma.

In DNA form, the CDR3 reads TGCAGCGTTGAACAAGCGGGAGTATATACCGGGGAGCTGTTTTTT. Its translation is CSVEQAGVYTGELFF. The chain recombines TRBV29-1 with TRBJ2-2, with 8 nucleotides matching TRBD2. The V gene end was trimmed by 2 bases and the J gene end by 5 bases; junction bases not matched to a gene: 7. Germline CDR1 and CDR2: SQVTM and ANQGSEA. The CDR3 covers 15 residues.

In this sample, this clonotype turned up many times. The chain recombines TRBV12-3 or TRBV12-4 with TRBJ1-3; D gene unclear. This CDR3 region has 13 residues. V lost 7 bases and J 0 bases, leaving 7 bases between the germline ends. The CDR3 loop is CASKGNSGNTIYF. The CDR3, as DNA: TGTGCCAGCAAGGGAAACTCTGGAAACACCATATATTTT.

Concerning this clonotype: The junction does not match germline at one end; this may be a read error. The chain couples TRBV7-9 to TRBJ1-6, with a tentative D call TRBD1 (5 bases). This CDR3 has 13 amino acids. Germline CDR1 and CDR2: SEHNR and FQNEAQ (reference sequence). This CDR3 reads CASSLGPSSPLQF. The CDR3 coding sequence is TGTGCCAGCAGCCTGGGGCCCTCCTCACCCCTCCAGTTT. Using reference TRBV7-9 and TRBJ1-6 for the parts outside the CDR3, the full variable domain is DTGVSQNPRHKITKRGQNVTFRCDPISEHNRLYWYRQTLGQGPEFLTYFQNEAQLEKSRLLSDRFSAERPKGSFSTLEIQRTEQGDSAMYLCASSLGPSSPLQFGNGTRLTVT.

Points on this clonotype: A much larger clone differs from this one at a single base, so this may be a read error. The gene calls are TRBV12-3 or TRBV12-4 and TRBJ2-5; D unclear. The CDR3 spans 14 residues. As DNA, the CDR3 is TGTACCAGCAGCCCCGGTCCCTCCCAAGAGACCCAGTACTTC. Residues: CTSSPGPSQETQYF.

The CDR3 spells CASTAQGLGEQYF. For the CDR3, the DNA is TGTGCCAGCACGGCACAGGGACTCGGCGAGCAGTACTTC. This rearrangement joins TRBV2 to TRBJ2-7; D might be TRBD1 or TRBD2, each matching 6 bases. The germline V gene has CDR1 SNHLY and CDR2 FYNNEI. V was cut by 7 bases and J by 6 bases, with 16 bases left in between. The CDR3 is 13 residues long.

This clonotype was seen at least ten times. The chain links TRBV7-2 to TRBJ1-5, with D perhaps matching TRBD1 (5 bases). Trimming cost V 5 bases and J 7 bases, with 15 bases left between them. The CDR3 consists of 14 residues. CDR1 and CDR2 (germline): SGHTA, FQGNSA. The CDR3 DNA reads as TGTGCCAGCAGCGTGGATCGGGGGAACCAGCCCCAGCATTTT. Its translation is CASSVDRGNQPQHF.

In DNA form, the CDR3 reads TGCGCCAGCGGCAGTAGCGGGATCCGTACGGATGAGCAGTTCTTC. This translates into CASGSSGIRTDEQFF. The chain combines TRBV5-1 with TRBJ2-1; the match to TRBD2 covers 8 bases. V lost 7 bases, J lost 8 bases, and 14 bases stayed unmatched. CDR1 and CDR2 (germline): SGHRS, YFSETQ. The CDR3 runs to 15 residues.

This clonotype has just one count. The rearrangement links TRBV7-2 to TRBJ1-1; D call uncertain. Looked up from germline, CDR1 is SGHTA and CDR2 is FQGNSA. Deletions cut 3 bases from V and 4 bases from J, with 15 bases between. This CDR3 is 15 amino acids long. The CDR3 here is CASSFVGLGGTEAFF. DNA of the CDR3: TGTGCCAGCAGCTTCGTCGGACTTGGCGGCACTGAAGCTTTCTTT.

Note on this clonotype: This is likely an artifact of a read error, given a far larger clone one base away. The V gene is TRBV12-3 or TRBV12-4, the J gene TRBJ2-7; a possible D gene is TRBD1 (6 bases). The CDR3 consists of 22 residues. Trimming stripped 3 bases from V and 7 bases from J, with 40 bases between. The DNA for the CDR3 is TGTGCCAGCAGTTTGGTGGTGCCCCGGCAGGGGCGACGAGAGAGCTCCTACAATGAGCAGTACTTC. It codes for CASSLVVPRQGRRESSYNEQYF.

For this clonotype: This is likely an artifact of a read error, given a far larger clone one base away. The chain uses TRBV6-2 or TRBV6-3 and TRBJ2-7; TRBD1 agrees at 11 bases. The DNA end favors TRBJ2-1, so the J call may be wrong. The V gene's germline CDR1 is MNHEY and CDR2 SVGEGT. The CDR3 sequence is 14 residues long. The CDR3 sequence: CASHGTGGSNGQFF. For the CDR3, the DNA is TGTGCCAGCCACGGGACAGGGGGTAGCAATGGGCAGTTCTTC.

This clonotype was seen at least ten times. This chain links TRBV28 with TRBJ1-1, with D possibly being TRBD1 (5 bases). Trimming stripped 3 bases from V and 1 base from J, with 15 bases between. CDR3 length: 16 residues. Germline CDR1 and CDR2: MDHEN and SYDVKM. CDR3: CASSLNAGQGNTEAFF. For the CDR3, the DNA is TGTGCCAGCAGTTTGAATGCAGGGCAGGGGAACACTGAAGCTTTCTTT.

A note on this clonotype: A far larger clone is one base from this, pointing to a likely read error. This chain connects TRBV6-2 or TRBV6-3 to TRBJ2-7; 7 bases are shared with TRBD1. The CDR3 totals 13 residues. V gave up 6 bases and J gave up 2 bases; unmatched junction bases: 4. The germline CDR1 and CDR2 sequences are MNHEY and SVGEGT. CDR3 in amino acids: CASSLGQPYEQYF. The DNA for the CDR3 is TGTGCCAGCAGCCTGGGACAGCCCTACGAGCAGTACTTC.

This clonotype was picked up many times. V and J are TRBV29-1 and TRBJ2-1; D is ambiguous. Trimming pared 5 bases from V and 6 bases from J, leaving 5 bases between. The germline V gene encodes CDR1 SQVTM and CDR2 ANQGSEA. CDR3 length equals 10 residues. CDR3: CSVFLNEQFF. The DNA for the CDR3 is TGCAGCGTTTTCCTCAATGAGCAGTTCTTC.

This clonotype was recorded at least ten times. The V gene is TRBV11-2, the J gene TRBJ2-1; TRBD2 matches at 8 bases. The germline gives CDR1 SGHAT, CDR2 FQNNGV. Trimming took 4 bases from V and 8 from J; bases not matched to a gene: 10. This CDR3 has 15 amino acids. The CDR3 region is CASSSGGGIVDEQFF. As DNA, the CDR3 is TGTGCCAGCAGCTCGGGGGGGGGTATCGTAGATGAGCAGTTCTTC.

This clonotype was counted ten times or more. The rearrangement links TRBV7-2 to TRBJ2-5; D assignment may be TRBD1 or TRBD2 (5 bases each). In germline, CDR1 is SGHTA, CDR2 FQGNSA. The CDR3 has 15 residues. V dropped 5 bases and J dropped 4 bases, with 17 bases sitting between them. CDR3 sequence: CASSDVGARRETQYF. As DNA, the CDR3 is TGTGCCAGCAGCGACGTCGGGGCCCGGCGAGAGACCCAGTACTTC.

This clonotype has a count of ten or more. The chain has TRBV5-1 and TRBJ2-3; D may match TRBD1 or TRBD2 (5 bases each). CDR1 is SGHRS and CDR2 is YFSETQ in the germline V gene. There are 16 residues in the CDR3. Trimming stripped 0 bases from V and 2 bases from J, with 13 bases between. The CDR3 DNA reads TGCGCCAGCAGCTTGGTAGGGACCCCTTACACAGATACGCAGTATTTT. Translation: CASSLVGTPYTDTQYF.

Details on this clonotype: This is likely an artifact of a read error, given a far larger clone one base away. This chain's CDR3 is CATSGSGVNTGELFF. In nucleotides, the CDR3 is TGTGCCACCAGCGGTTCGGGGGTGAACACCGGGGAGCTGTTTTTT. V and J are TRBV7-9 and TRBJ2-2; D possibly corresponds to TRBD2 (6 bases). The CDR3 has 15 amino acids. Germline CDR1 SEHNR, CDR2 FQNEAQ (reference sequence). Full variable domain (rest looked up from reference TRBV7-9 and TRBJ2-2): DTGVSQNPRHKITKRGQNVTFRCDPISEHNRLYWYRQTLGQGPEFLTYFQNEAQLEKSRLLSDRFSAERPKGSFSTLEIQRTEQGDSAMYLCATSGSGVNTGELFFGEGSRLTVL.

The chain uses TRBV3-1 and TRBJ2-2; unclear D gene. CDR3 size: 13 residues. V was pared by 0 bases and J by 4 bases, with 3 bases between. In germline, CDR1 is LGHDT, CDR2 YNNKEL (reference sequence). CDR3: CASSQDTTGELFF. CDR3 nucleotide sequence: TGTGCCAGCAGCCAAGATACCACCGGGGAGCTGTTTTTT.

The table lists this clonotype with many counts. The junction differs from germline at one of its ends, possibly a read error. This rearrangement joins TRBV29-1 to TRBJ2-3; 10 nucleotides line up with TRBD2. CDR1 is SQVTM and CDR2 is ANQGSEA in the germline V gene. The CDR3 consists of 11 residues. CDR3 protein: CSVEDLAGVRF. CDR3 nucleotide sequence: TGCAGCGTTGAAGACCTAGCGGGGGTTCGTTTT.

This clonotype was counted ten times or more. This chain uses TRBV15 with TRBJ1-2; 7 positions match TRBD1. V was clipped by 8 bases and J by 4 bases; unmatched bases: 10. This CDR3 is 14 amino acids long. Germline V gene lookup returns CDR1 LNHNV and CDR2 YYDKDF (reference sequence). The CDR3 protein is CATSQGGGVYGYTF. DNA for the CDR3: TGTGCCACCTCGCAGGGGGGTGGGGTCTATGGCTACACCTTC.

With respect to this clonotype: It is likely a read error: a sequence one base away is far more abundant. The chain is built from TRBV19 and TRBJ2-1; 7 nucleotides align to TRBD2. Per germline, CDR1 LNHDA and CDR2 SQIVND (reference sequence). V was pared by 11 bases and J by 12 bases, with 16 bases of the junction left unmatched. The CDR3 totals 13 residues. The CDR3 coding sequence is TGTGCCTGCAGCTTAGCGGGTCCAAGACGGCAGTTCTTC. It specifies CACSLAGPRRQFF.

A note on this clonotype: A much larger clone differs by one base, so this may be a read error. V and J are TRBV7-2 and TRBJ1-3; 8 bases align to TRBD1. CDR3 length: 16 residues. Germline lookup yields CDR1 SGHTA and CDR2 FQGNSA. The CDR3 loop is CASSLAQTGAGNTVYF. CDR3 in DNA: TGTGCCAGCAGCTTAGCCCAGACAGGGGCGGGAAACACCGTATATTTT.

The chain uses TRBV2 and TRBJ2-7, with 9 bases that match TRBD2. V shed 8 bases and J 3 bases; nucleotides not matched to a gene: 2. Germline V gene sequence: CDR1 SNHLY, CDR2 FYNNEI. The CDR3 has 12 residues. CDR3 DNA sequence: TGTGCCAGCGGTAGCGGGGGCTACGAGCAGTACTTC. Encoded protein: CASGSGGYEQYF.

This clonotype was detected ten times or more. This chain connects TRBV6-1 to TRBJ2-5; 7 bases match TRBD1. Trimming cost V 5 bases and J 5 bases; bases outside gene matches: 14. Looked up from germline, CDR1 is MNHNS and CDR2 is SASEGT. This CDR3 spans 16 amino acids. The CDR3 coding sequence is TGTGCCAGCAGTCCCCGCCGGGACAGCGATAGGGAGACCCAGTACTTC. Amino acid sequence: CASSPRRDSDRETQYF.

The chain carries TRBV5-4 and TRBJ2-5; D unclear. Between the trimmed V and J ends, which lost 2 bases and 2 bases, there was a span of 7 bases. Germline V gene data show CDR1 as SGHNT and CDR2 as YYREEE (reference sequence). The CDR3 has 13 residues. CDR3 loop: CASSLSDQETQYF. CDR3 coding DNA: TGTGCCAGCAGCTTATCGGATCAAGAGACCCAGTACTTC.